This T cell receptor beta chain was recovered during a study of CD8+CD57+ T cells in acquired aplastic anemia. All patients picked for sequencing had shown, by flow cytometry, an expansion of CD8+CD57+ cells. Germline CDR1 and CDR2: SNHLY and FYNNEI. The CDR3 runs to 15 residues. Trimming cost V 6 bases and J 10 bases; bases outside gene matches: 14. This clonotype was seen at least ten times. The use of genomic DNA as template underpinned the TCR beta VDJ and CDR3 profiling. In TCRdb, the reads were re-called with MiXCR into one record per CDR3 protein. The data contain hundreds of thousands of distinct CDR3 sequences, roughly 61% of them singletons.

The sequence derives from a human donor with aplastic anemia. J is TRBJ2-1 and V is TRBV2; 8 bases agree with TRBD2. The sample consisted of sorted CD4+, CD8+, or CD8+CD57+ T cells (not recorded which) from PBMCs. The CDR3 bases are TGTGCCAGCAGGCCGCGGGGGGCAGCTAAGGCCGAGCAGTTCTTC. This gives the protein CASRPRGAAKAEQFF.